Listed below are T cell receptor beta chains from one sample, sequenced in a study of blood T cell repertoires in COVID-19. TCRdb keeps only in-frame clones here, not all; method: immunoSEQ multiplex PCR. The data hold 200,000 to 250,000 clones, with about 85% observed a single time. The specimen was PBMCs or T cells enriched from blood (not recorded which). Receptors were obtained from a woman in her thirties who had recovered from COVID-19. Each CDR3 is given with its conserved first and last residue. A D gene is named only where the DNA matches it firmly. Size values are once, few and many counts, or a class for expanded clones, and some rows have none.

D gene,clone size,V gene,J gene,CDR3 protein,CDR3 DNA
-,-,TRBV5-4,TRBJ2-5,CASSLLASLETQYF,TGTGCCAGCAGCTTGTTAGCTTCCCTCGAGACCCAGTACTTC
TRBD1,-,TRBV6-5,TRBJ1-2,CASSRDRGAGYTF,TGTGCCAGCAGCCGGGACAGGGGTGCCGGCTACACCTTC
TRBD1,-,TRBV29-1,TRBJ2-7,CSVEYSGQGTYEQYF,TGCAGCGTTGAATATTCGGGACAGGGGACTTACGAGCAGTACTTC
-,-,TRBV5-4,TRBJ1-5,CASSLAPDSDQPQHF,TGTGCCAGCAGCTTGGCCCCGGACAGCGATCAGCCCCAGCATTTT
TRBD2,once,TRBV19,TRBJ2-7,CASTYRKGLAGASREQYF,TGTGCCAGTACATACCGAAAAGGACTAGCGGGGGCTTCTCGGGAGCAGTACTTC
-,-,TRBV3-1/TRBV3-2,TRBJ2-5,CASSHVRGQETQYF,TGTGCCAGCAGCCATGTTAGGGGCCAAGAGACCCAGTACTTC
TRBD1,-,TRBV19,TRBJ1-4,CASSIGTGEDEKLFF,TGTGCCAGTAGTATCGGGACAGGAGAAGATGAAAAACTGTTTTTT
TRBD1,-,TRBV19,TRBJ1-3,CASSTDRGSGNTIYF,TGTGCCAGTAGTACTGACAGGGGAAGTGGAAACACCATATATTTT
-,few,TRBV7-9,TRBJ2-5,CASSLLGGGSGETQYF,TGTGCCAGCAGCTTACTGGGTGGGGGGTCCGGAGAGACCCAGTACTTC
TRBD1,-,TRBV5-1,TRBJ1-3,CASSRGTGGSSGNTIYF,TGCGCCAGCAGCCGTGGGACAGGGGGCAGCTCTGGAAACACCATATATTTT
TRBD2,-,TRBV4-2,TRBJ2-2,CASSPTGRGELFF,TGTGCCAGCAGCCCGACCGGGAGGGGGGAGCTGTTTTTT
-,-,TRBV6-5,TRBJ1-6,CASSYRTTYNSPLHF,TGTGCCAGCAGTTACCGGACAACCTATAATTCACCCCTCCACTTT
-,-,TRBV5-6,TRBJ1-1,CASKRRAWDTEAFF,TGTGCCAGCAAACGCAGGGCGTGGGACACTGAAGCTTTCTTT
TRBD1,-,TRBV2,TRBJ1-2,CARQDRSGANYGYTF,TGTGCCAGACAGGACAGGTCGGGTGCTAACTATGGCTACACCTTC
TRBD1,-,TRBV6-5,TRBJ2-7,CASSADRVSEQYF,TGTGCCAGCAGCGCCGACAGGGTTAGCGAGCAGTACTTC
-,-,TRBV21-1,TRBJ1-4,CARTDRTGEVLREKLFF,TGTGCCAGGACGGATCGGACAGGGGAGGTGTTAAGGGAAAAACTGTTTTTT
-,few,TRBV10-3,TRBJ1-1,CAISAGGRNTEAFF,TGTGCCATCAGTGCGGGGGGGCGGAACACTGAAGCTTTCTTT
-,-,TRBV6-5,TRBJ1-2,CASSRQSGGRSGYTF,TGTGCCAGCAGTAGGCAGTCCGGGGGGCGGAGTGGCTACACCTTC
TRBD2,once,TRBV5-4,TRBJ2-2,CASSPRLAGGRTGELFF,TGTGCCAGCAGCCCCAGGCTAGCGGGGGGAAGGACCGGGGAGCTGTTTTTT
-,-,TRBV4-3,TRBJ2-2,CASSQGANPNTGELFF,TGCGCCAGCAGCCAAGGAGCTAACCCGAACACCGGGGAGCTGTTTTTT
TRBD1,-,TRBV19,TRBJ2-5,CASSIEGQGAETQYF,TGTGCCAGTAGTATAGAGGGACAGGGAGCGGAGACCCAGTACTTC
-,few,TRBV6-5,TRBJ1-5,CASRKGEYQPQHF,TGTGCCAGCAGAAAGGGGGAATATCAGCCCCAGCATTTT
-,-,TRBV2,TRBJ1-4,CASRWGQENEKLFF,TGTGCCAGCAGATGGGGGCAGGAGAATGAAAAACTGTTTTTT
TRBD2,-,TRBV5-1,TRBJ2-5,CASRRTSGGNPRETQYF,TGCGCCAGCAGAAGGACTAGCGGGGGGAACCCACGGGAGACCCAGTACTTC
-,few,TRBV7-2,TRBJ1-3,CASSPGGSGNTIYF,TGTGCCAGCAGCCCCGGGGGGTCTGGAAACACCATATATTTT
TRBD1,few,TRBV2,TRBJ1-5,CATTPGTGSNQPQHF,TGTGCCACCACCCCCGGGACAGGATCCAATCAGCCCCAGCATTTT
TRBD2,-,TRBV3-1/TRBV3-2,TRBJ2-3,CASSARLASTDTQYF,TGTGCCAGCAGCGCCCGACTAGCTTCCACAGATACGCAGTATTTT
TRBD1,-,TRBV19,TRBJ1-4,CASRRDREGTNEKLFF,TGTGCCAGTAGGAGGGACAGGGAGGGAACTAATGAAAAACTGTTTTTT
-,-,TRBV2,TRBJ2-5,CASWYRTQETQYF,TGTGCCAGCTGGTACAGGACCCAAGAGACCCAGTACTTC
-,-,TRBV3-1/TRBV3-2,TRBJ2-5,CASSQDRSTGETQYF,TGTGCCAGCAGCCAAGATCGAAGCACGGGAGAGACCCAGTACTTC
TRBD2,-,TRBV5-4,TRBJ2-7,CASSPDPRGEQYF,TGTGCCAGCAGCCCGGACCCGCGGGGGGAGCAGTACTTC
TRBD2,-,TRBV19,TRBJ2-2,CASSPSRLAGVVGELFF,TGTGCCAGTAGCCCCTCCCGACTAGCGGGGGTGGTCGGGGAGCTGTTTTTT
-,-,TRBV28,TRBJ1-5,CASSPQSGRALGQPQHF,TGTGCCAGCAGTCCACAGTCAGGGAGGGCTTTGGGACAGCCCCAGCATTTT
-,-,TRBV15,TRBJ1-5,CATSRDGGVGPQHF,TGTGCCACCAGCAGAGATGGGGGGGTGGGACCCCAGCATTTT
-,-,TRBV4-1,TRBJ1-5,CASSPRQASNQPQHF,TGCGCCAGCAGCCCGAGACAGGCTAGCAATCAGCCCCAGCATTTT
-,once,TRBV7-7,TRBJ1-3,CASSPSGKGNTIYF,TGTGCTAGCAGCCCCAGCGGCAAAGGAAACACCATATATTTT
-,-,TRBV3-1/TRBV3-2,TRBJ1-2,CASSQDLRFGYTF,TGTGCCAGCAGCCAAGATCTCAGGTTCGGCTACACCTTC
-,-,TRBV6-2/TRBV6-3,TRBJ1-2,CASSSPGVYGYTF,TGTGCCAGCAGTTCCCCGGGAGTCTATGGCTACACCTTC
TRBD1,-,TRBV4-3,TRBJ1-1,CASSQDPGQETEAFF,TGCGCCAGCAGCCAAGATCCCGGACAGGAAACTGAAGCTTTCTTT
-,-,TRBV4-3,TRBJ1-3,CASSQEGGGGNTIYF,TGCGCCAGCAGCCAAGAGGGGGGTGGTGGAAACACCATATATTTT
-,-,TRBV4-3,TRBJ1-2,CASSQVRGYGYTF,TGCGCCAGCAGCCAAGTTCGGGGGTATGGCTACACCTTC
-,once,TRBV5-5,TRBJ1-3,CASSWGGTGNTIYF,TGTGCCAGCAGCTGGGGAGGAACTGGAAACACCATATATTTT
TRBD1,-,TRBV13,TRBJ2-2,CASSLVLDRGPPVF,TGTGCCAGCAGCTTAGTCTTGGACAGGGGCCCCCCGGTTTTT
-,-,TRBV20-1,TRBJ2-7,CSARVYEQYF,TGCAGTGCTAGAGTATACGAGCAGTACTTC
TRBD2,-,TRBV11-2,TRBJ2-1,CASSFGTSGGAGNEQFF,TGTGCCAGCAGCTTCGGGACTAGCGGGGGGGCAGGGAATGAGCAGTTCTTC
-,few,TRBV27,TRBJ1-1,CASSVGPNTEAFF,TGTGCCAGCAGTGTTGGGCCGAACACTGAAGCTTTCTTT
TRBD1,few,TRBV14,TRBJ1-1,CASSQFSSRGLSAEAFF,TGTGCCAGCAGCCAGTTTAGTTCCAGGGGGCTCAGCGCTGAAGCTTTCTTT
TRBD1,-,TRBV27,TRBJ2-2,CASSSTGGPGELFF,TGTGCCAGCAGTTCTACAGGGGGGCCCGGGGAGCTGTTTTTT
-,-,TRBV5-1,TRBJ2-2,CASSLGGQRNLTGELFF,TGCGCCAGCAGCTTAGGAGGGCAGCGCAATCTCACCGGGGAGCTGTTTTTT
-,-,TRBV7-9,TRBJ1-2,CASSLTQGGYTF,TGTGCCAGCAGCTTGACTCAGGGGGGCTACACCTTC
-,-,TRBV3-1/TRBV3-2,TRBJ2-7,CASSQEGGTEYEQYF,TGTGCCAGCAGCCAAGAGGGTGGAACGGAGTACGAGCAGTACTTC
TRBD1,-,TRBV6-1,TRBJ1-4,CASSETQGALEKLFF,TGTGCCAGCAGTGAGACACAGGGGGCGCTTGAAAAACTGTTTTTT
-,-,TRBV12-5,TRBJ2-7,CASGLLTGNEQYF,TGTGCTAGTGGTTTGCTTACAGGGAACGAGCAGTACTTC
-,-,TRBV29-1,TRBJ2-7,CSIGGRGSYEQYF,TGCAGCATCGGAGGGCGAGGGTCCTACGAGCAGTACTTC
TRBD1,-,TRBV7-9,TRBJ2-7,CASSSRRQGDEQYF,TGTGCCAGCAGCTCCCGACGACAGGGGGACGAGCAGTACTTC
TRBD1,-,TRBV6-5,TRBJ1-2,CASYRTGYNYGYTF,TGTGCCAGCTATAGGACAGGGTATAACTATGGCTACACCTTC
TRBD2,-,TRBV15,TRBJ2-7,CATSRDPGGYEQYF,TGTGCCACCAGCAGAGATCCGGGAGGGTACGAGCAGTACTTC
-,-,TRBV11-2,TRBJ1-4,CASSLAMQREKLFF,TGTGCCAGCAGCTTAGCTATGCAGAGGGAAAAACTGTTTTTT